A selection of T cell receptor beta chains follows, all from one sample in a study of shared clonotypes between healthy human individuals. TCRdb's copy holds only in-frame clones and misses some; the assay was immunoSEQ multiplex PCR. The sample records about 1 million clones, roughly 75% being singletons. The sample consisted of memory CD4+ T cells sorted from blood. These receptors all come from a man younger than 35 in good health. The CDR3 runs from the conserved cysteine through the conserved F or W. Each record gives: J gene, clone size, V gene, D gene, CDR3 protein, CDR3 DNA. D genes are given only for firm matches. Not all rows give a size; the values are once, few, many and, for expanded clones, a class.

j_gene: TRBJ1-6; abundance: -; v_gene: TRBV5-1; d_gene: TRBD1; CDR3aa: CASSLTDRDDSPLHF; CDR3nt: TGCGCCAGCAGCTTGACGGACAGGGATGATTCACCCCTCCACTTT
j_gene: TRBJ2-1; abundance: -; v_gene: TRBV5-1; d_gene: TRBD2; CDR3aa: CASSLEWASGNEQFF; CDR3nt: TGCGCCAGCAGCTTGGAGTGGGCTAGCGGGAATGAGCAGTTCTTC
j_gene: TRBJ1-1; abundance: -; v_gene: TRBV27; d_gene: -; CDR3aa: CASSLSLGKNTEAFF; CDR3nt: TGTGCCAGCAGTTTATCTCTGGGGAAGAACACTGAAGCTTTCTTT
j_gene: TRBJ2-7; abundance: -; v_gene: TRBV5-1; d_gene: -; CDR3aa: CASSSRREEQYF; CDR3nt: TGCGCCAGCAGCTCCCGCCGGGAGGAGCAGTACTTC
j_gene: TRBJ2-2; abundance: -; v_gene: TRBV5-4; d_gene: -; CDR3aa: CASSPGGGNTGELFF; CDR3nt: TGTGCCAGCAGCCCCGGAGGAGGGAACACCGGGGAGCTGTTTTTT
j_gene: TRBJ1-1; abundance: -; v_gene: TRBV2; d_gene: -; CDR3aa: CASSVQGYTEAFF; CDR3nt: TGTGCCAGCAGCGTTCAGGGGTACACTGAAGCTTTCTTT
j_gene: TRBJ2-7; abundance: -; v_gene: TRBV21-1; d_gene: -; CDR3aa: CASSKAEPLEGGTYEQYF; CDR3nt: TGTGCCAGCAGCAAAGCTGAGCCCCTGGAAGGGGGAACCTACGAGCAGTACTTC
j_gene: TRBJ1-1; abundance: -; v_gene: TRBV5-6; d_gene: TRBD1; CDR3aa: CASSFGQGGQAFF; CDR3nt: TGTGCCAGCAGCTTCGGACAGGGAGGCCAGGCTTTCTTT
j_gene: TRBJ2-1; abundance: -; v_gene: TRBV15; d_gene: TRBD2; CDR3aa: CATSSGLGSGVVYNEQFF; CDR3nt: TGTGCCACCAGCAGTGGCCTGGGTAGCGGGGTTGTTTACAATGAGCAGTTCTTC
j_gene: TRBJ2-2; abundance: -; v_gene: TRBV5-1; d_gene: -; CDR3aa: CASSLVQGVPGELFF; CDR3nt: TGCGCCAGCAGCTTGGTCCAGGGTGTACCCGGGGAGCTGTTTTTT
j_gene: TRBJ1-4; abundance: -; v_gene: TRBV7-9; d_gene: -; CDR3aa: CASSSGAGSGEKLFF; CDR3nt: TGTGCCAGCAGCTCCGGGGCGGGGTCAGGTGAAAAACTGTTTTTT
j_gene: TRBJ2-3; abundance: -; v_gene: TRBV11-2; d_gene: -; CDR3aa: CASSFAGRDTQYF; CDR3nt: TGTGCCAGCAGTTTTGCGGGGAGGGATACGCAGTATTTT
j_gene: TRBJ2-2; abundance: -; v_gene: TRBV28; d_gene: TRBD2; CDR3aa: CASRSQGLAELWELFF; CDR3nt: TGTGCCAGCAGGTCCCAGGGACTAGCGGAGCTCTGGGAGCTGTTTTTT
j_gene: TRBJ2-2; abundance: -; v_gene: TRBV6-4; d_gene: TRBD2; CDR3aa: CASSPRSGSWDTGELFF; CDR3nt: TGTGCCAGCAGCCCCCGGAGCGGGAGTTGGGACACCGGGGAGCTGTTTTTT
j_gene: TRBJ2-1; abundance: -; v_gene: TRBV20-1; d_gene: -; CDR3aa: CSARAIEQFF; CDR3nt: TGCAGTGCTAGAGCGATTGAGCAGTTCTTC
j_gene: TRBJ1-5; abundance: -; v_gene: TRBV4-1; d_gene: TRBD1; CDR3aa: CASSARTGGNQPQHF; CDR3nt: TGCGCCAGCAGCGCCCGGACAGGGGGTAATCAGCCCCAGCATTTT
j_gene: TRBJ1-5; abundance: -; v_gene: TRBV19; d_gene: TRBD1; CDR3aa: CASSGGDQPQHF; CDR3nt: TGTGCCAGTTCAGGGGGCGATCAGCCCCAGCATTTT
j_gene: TRBJ2-3; abundance: -; v_gene: TRBV7-9; d_gene: -; CDR3aa: CASSRPTTRTDTQYF; CDR3nt: TGTGCCAGCAGCCGCCCGACTACACGCACAGATACGCAGTATTTT
j_gene: TRBJ2-7; abundance: -; v_gene: TRBV5-6; d_gene: TRBD1; CDR3aa: CASSSAGTGAPRQYF; CDR3nt: TGTGCCAGCAGCTCAGCCGGGACAGGGGCGCCCCGACAGTACTTC
j_gene: TRBJ1-1; abundance: -; v_gene: TRBV5-1; d_gene: TRBD1; CDR3aa: CASSSGQGGRTEAFF; CDR3nt: TGCGCCAGCAGCTCAGGACAGGGAGGGCGTACTGAAGCTTTCTTT
j_gene: TRBJ2-6; abundance: -; v_gene: TRBV27; d_gene: -; CDR3aa: CASSPRPIPGANVLTF; CDR3nt: TGTGCCAGCAGTCCGCGCCCTATTCCTGGGGCCAACGTCCTGACTTTC
j_gene: TRBJ2-3; abundance: once; v_gene: TRBV7-2; d_gene: TRBD2; CDR3aa: CASSSTSGRARSDTQYF; CDR3nt: TGTGCCAGCAGCTCCACTAGCGGGAGGGCGAGGTCAGATACGCAGTATTTT
j_gene: TRBJ2-1; abundance: -; v_gene: TRBV9; d_gene: TRBD2; CDR3aa: CASSRGGSTYNEQFF; CDR3nt: TGTGCCAGCAGCCGTGGCGGGAGTACCTACAATGAGCAGTTCTTC
j_gene: TRBJ2-3; abundance: -; v_gene: TRBV7-2; d_gene: -; CDR3aa: CASSHPISSGGGTDTQYF; CDR3nt: TGTGCCAGCAGCCACCCCATCAGCAGCGGAGGGGGTACAGATACGCAGTATTTT
j_gene: TRBJ2-4; abundance: -; v_gene: TRBV28; d_gene: -; CDR3aa: CASSLNGAGAKNIQYF; CDR3nt: TGTGCCAGCAGTTTAAACGGGGCGGGGGCCAAAAACATTCAGTACTTC
j_gene: TRBJ1-1; abundance: -; v_gene: TRBV5-1; d_gene: TRBD1; CDR3aa: CASSLDQRDRGTEAFF; CDR3nt: TGCGCCAGCAGCTTAGATCAAAGGGACAGGGGGACTGAAGCTTTCTTT
j_gene: TRBJ2-5; abundance: -; v_gene: TRBV18; d_gene: TRBD2; CDR3aa: CASSQGLAGGSYQETQYF; CDR3nt: TGTGCCAGCTCACAAGGACTAGCGGGAGGATCTTACCAAGAGACCCAGTACTTC
j_gene: TRBJ2-7; abundance: -; v_gene: TRBV6-1; d_gene: -; CDR3aa: CASSPAVYEQYF; CDR3nt: TGTGCCAGCAGCCCCGCGGTTTACGAGCAGTACTTC
j_gene: TRBJ1-6; abundance: many; v_gene: TRBV30; d_gene: -; CDR3aa: CAWRHQGSRSPLHF; CDR3nt: TGTGCCTGGAGACACCAGGGAAGTAGGTCACCCCTCCACTTT
j_gene: TRBJ1-2; abundance: few; v_gene: TRBV6-1; d_gene: -; CDR3aa: CATEGRGYGYTF; CDR3nt: TGTGCCACCGAAGGACGCGGGTATGGCTACACCTTC
j_gene: TRBJ2-3; abundance: once; v_gene: TRBV5-4; d_gene: -; CDR3aa: CASSQDPLSTDTQYF; CDR3nt: TGTGCCAGCAGCCAAGATCCCCTTAGCACAGATACGCAGTATTTT
j_gene: TRBJ2-2; abundance: -; v_gene: TRBV6-5; d_gene: -; CDR3aa: CASATGELFF; CDR3nt: TGTGCCAGCGCGACCGGGGAGCTGTTTTTT
j_gene: TRBJ1-4; abundance: few; v_gene: TRBV2; d_gene: -; CDR3aa: CASSGGAATNEKLFF; CDR3nt: TGTGCCAGCAGTGGGGGTGCAGCAACTAATGAAAAACTGTTTTTT
j_gene: TRBJ2-1; abundance: -; v_gene: TRBV9; d_gene: TRBD2; CDR3aa: CASSVSEGPRRFAGVNNEQFF; CDR3nt: TGTGCCAGCAGCGTGTCCGAGGGACCGAGGAGATTCGCGGGGGTAAACAATGAGCAGTTCTTC
j_gene: TRBJ2-4; abundance: -; v_gene: TRBV19; d_gene: -; CDR3aa: CASSISQGNIQYF; CDR3nt: TGTGCCAGTAGTATATCGCAAGGGAACATTCAGTACTTC
j_gene: TRBJ2-2; abundance: -; v_gene: TRBV6-6; d_gene: -; CDR3aa: CASTINANTGELFF; CDR3nt: TGTGCCAGCACCATCAACGCGAACACCGGGGAGCTGTTTTTT
j_gene: TRBJ2-2; abundance: -; v_gene: TRBV30; d_gene: -; CDR3aa: CAWSLYNTGELFF; CDR3nt: TGTGCCTGGAGCCTTTATAACACCGGGGAGCTGTTTTTT
j_gene: TRBJ2-3; abundance: -; v_gene: TRBV6-1; d_gene: -; CDR3aa: CASSGHVPTDTQYF; CDR3nt: TGTGCCAGCAGTGGCCATGTCCCCACAGATACGCAGTATTTT
j_gene: TRBJ2-5; abundance: -; v_gene: TRBV11-3; d_gene: TRBD1; CDR3aa: CASSGPGQGGQTQYF; CDR3nt: TGTGCCAGCAGCGGACCGGGACAGGGGGGCCAGACCCAGTACTTC
j_gene: TRBJ2-1; abundance: -; v_gene: TRBV5-4; d_gene: TRBD1; CDR3aa: CASSLDWTGNNEQFF; CDR3nt: TGTGCCAGCAGCTTGGACTGGACAGGGAACAATGAGCAGTTCTTC
j_gene: TRBJ2-7; abundance: few; v_gene: TRBV6-5; d_gene: TRBD2; CDR3aa: CASSFREGQVDEQYF; CDR3nt: TGTGCCAGCAGTTTCCGGGAGGGCCAGGTAGACGAGCAGTACTTC
j_gene: TRBJ2-3; abundance: few; v_gene: TRBV5-1; d_gene: TRBD2; CDR3aa: CASSLANGGSSGTDTQYF; CDR3nt: TGCGCCAGCAGCTTGGCCAATGGCGGGAGTTCGGGCACAGATACGCAGTATTTT
j_gene: TRBJ1-1; abundance: -; v_gene: TRBV18; d_gene: -; CDR3aa: CASSPQAGTMNTEAFF; CDR3nt: TGTGCCAGCTCACCACAGGCAGGGACTATGAACACTGAAGCTTTCTTT
j_gene: TRBJ2-5; abundance: few; v_gene: TRBV6-5; d_gene: -; CDR3aa: CASAASRQETQYF; CDR3nt: TGTGCCAGCGCGGCGAGTCGACAAGAGACCCAGTACTTC
j_gene: TRBJ2-5; abundance: once; v_gene: TRBV4-3; d_gene: TRBD2; CDR3aa: CASSHLRTSGETQYF; CDR3nt: TGCGCCAGCAGCCATCTACGGACTAGCGGGGAGACCCAGTACTTC
j_gene: TRBJ2-1; abundance: -; v_gene: TRBV7-8; d_gene: -; CDR3aa: CASSFGAGTGRNEQFF; CDR3nt: TGTGCCAGCAGCTTTGGGGCGGGAACAGGTCGAAATGAGCAGTTCTTC
j_gene: TRBJ2-3; abundance: -; v_gene: TRBV2; d_gene: TRBD2; CDR3aa: CASSGVAGLTDTQYF; CDR3nt: TGTGCCAGCAGTGGAGTAGCGGGACTTACAGATACGCAGTATTTT
j_gene: TRBJ1-2; abundance: -; v_gene: TRBV4-2; d_gene: -; CDR3aa: CASSQTDLANYGYTF; CDR3nt: TGTGCCAGCAGCCAGACAGATTTAGCTAACTATGGCTACACCTTC
j_gene: TRBJ2-3; abundance: -; v_gene: TRBV7-9; d_gene: TRBD1; CDR3aa: CATTTGPSTDTQYF; CDR3nt: TGTGCCACCACGACAGGGCCTAGCACAGATACGCAGTATTTT